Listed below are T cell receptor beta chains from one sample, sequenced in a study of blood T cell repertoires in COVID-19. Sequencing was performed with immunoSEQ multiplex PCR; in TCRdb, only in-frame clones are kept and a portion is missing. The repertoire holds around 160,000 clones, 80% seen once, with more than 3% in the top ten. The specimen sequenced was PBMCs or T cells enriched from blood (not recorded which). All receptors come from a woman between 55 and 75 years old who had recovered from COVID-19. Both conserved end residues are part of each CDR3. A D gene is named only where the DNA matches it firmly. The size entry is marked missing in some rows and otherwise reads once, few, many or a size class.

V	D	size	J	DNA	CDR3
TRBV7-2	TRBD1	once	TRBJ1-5	TGTGCCAGCAGCGACAGGGCTTCTAGCAATCAGCCCCAGCATTTT	CASSDRASSNQPQHF
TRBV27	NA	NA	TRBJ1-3	TGTGCCAGCAGTTCGGGCAGGGGAAGAGGAAACACCATATATTTT	CASSSGRGRGNTIYF
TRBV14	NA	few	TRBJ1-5	TGTGCCAGCAAATCGGGGGGGCAGGTTAGCAATCAGCCCCAGCATTTT	CASKSGGQVSNQPQHF
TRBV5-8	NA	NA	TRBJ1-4	TGTGCCAGCAGCCAGGGGCTCGGTAATGAAAAACTGTTTTTT	CASSQGLGNEKLFF
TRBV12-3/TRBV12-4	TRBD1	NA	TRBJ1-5	TGTGCCAGCAGCCGGGACAGCTATCAGCCCCAGCATTTT	CASSRDSYQPQHF
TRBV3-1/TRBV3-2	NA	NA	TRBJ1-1	TGTGCCAGCAGCCAGCGAAACACTGAAGCTTTCTTT	CASSQRNTEAFF
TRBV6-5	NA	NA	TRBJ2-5	TGTGCCAGCAGTTACGGGCTACTGGAGACCCAGTACTTC	CASSYGLLETQYF
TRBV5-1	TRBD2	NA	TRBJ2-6	TGCGCCAGCAGCTTGTCATCCCCGCGGGGGTCTGGGGCCAACGTCCTGACTTTC	CASSLSSPRGSGANVLTF
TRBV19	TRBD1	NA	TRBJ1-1	TGTGCCAGTAGCAGGGGGCCGCCTGAAGCTTTCTTT	CASSRGPPEAFF
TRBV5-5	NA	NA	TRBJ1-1	TGTGCCAGCAGCTCCGCGGGAGGGCTCGCTTTCTTT	CASSSAGGLAFF
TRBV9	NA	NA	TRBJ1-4	TGTGCCAGCAGCGTAGGTGGAGAACTAACCGAAAAACTGTTTTTT	CASSVGGELTEKLFF
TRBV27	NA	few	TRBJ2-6	TGTGCCAGCAGTTTAGGGCTAAGGTCTGGGGCCAACGTCCTGACTTTC	CASSLGLRSGANVLTF
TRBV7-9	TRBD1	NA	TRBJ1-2	TGTGCCAGCAGCCTAGAGGACAGGGGAATATACTATGGCTACACCTTC	CASSLEDRGIYYGYTF
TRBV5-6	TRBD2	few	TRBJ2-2	TGTGCCAGCAGCCTGATGGGACTAGCACACGGGGAGCTGTTTTTT	CASSLMGLAHGELFF
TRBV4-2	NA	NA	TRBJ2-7	TGTGCCAGCAGCCAAGAAGGGTTCGCGGGCGGGACCTACGAGCAGTACTTC	CASSQEGFAGGTYEQYF